One and the same sample provided the 15 T cell receptor beta chains below, sequenced in a study of T cells after yellow fever vaccination. TCRdb passed the 5' RACE reads through MiXCR, listing each CDR3 protein once. The sample yields around 350,000 distinct CDR3 sequences, about 6.2% seen once. The sequences come from PBMCs, collected 5 days after the yellow fever booster vaccination. All receptors come from a man between 25 and 39 years old who received the YFV17D yellow fever vaccine.

There are many counts of this clonotype. V usage is TRBV6-1 and J usage is TRBJ2-2; 7 bases agree with TRBD1. The CDR3 has 14 residues. In germline, CDR1 is MNHNS, CDR2 SASEGT. Trimming removed 6 bases from V and 4 bases from J; junction bases left unmatched: 5. The CDR3: CASSFGQATGELFF. The CDR3 nucleotides read TGTGCCAGCAGCTTCGGACAGGCCACCGGGGAGCTGTTTTTT.

This sequence joins TRBV10-3 and TRBJ2-5; D is unresolved. Trimming pared 8 bases from V and 5 bases from J, leaving 12 bases between. Germline loops: CDR1 ENHRY, CDR2 SYGVKD. The CDR3 spans 12 residues. DNA of the CDR3: TGTGCCATCTCAGCCGGGCGGGAGACCCAGTACTTC. Its translation: CAISAGRETQYF.

In regard to this clonotype: It may be a read error: a sequence one base away is much more abundant. This rearrangement joins TRBV20-1 to TRBJ2-3; TRBD2 agrees at 9 bases. The germline gives CDR1 DFQATT, CDR2 SNEGSKA (reference sequence). The CDR3 length is 15 residues. CDR3 sequence (DNA): TGCACTGCCCCGAAAGCGGGAGGTAGCACAGATACGCAGTATTTT. Translation gives CTAPKAGGSTDTQYF.

The J gene is TRBJ1-1, the V gene TRBV20-1, with D hard to call. V was pared by 0 bases and J by 1 base, with 12 bases between. This CDR3 region has 15 residues. Germline V gene sequence: CDR1 DFQATT, CDR2 SNEGSKA (reference sequence). The CDR3 bases are TGCAGTGCTAGAGATCTGGCAAGGACGAACACTGAAGCTTTCTTT. Amino acids: CSARDLARTNTEAFF.

This clonotype was counted only a few times. The V call is TRBV24-1, the J call TRBJ2-1, with 16 bases matching TRBD2. The CDR3 sequence is 16 residues long. Germline V gene lookup returns CDR1 KGHDR and CDR2 SFDVKD. The junction had 4 bases not matched to a gene; V was cut back by 5 bases and J by 7 bases. This CDR3 reads CATSGGLAGGRNEQFF. The CDR3 DNA reads TGTGCCACCAGTGGGGGACTAGCGGGAGGGAGAAATGAGCAGTTCTTC.

The chain has TRBV7-9 and TRBJ2-3; 9 bases are a match to TRBD2. J gave up 2 bases and V 4 bases, and 10 bases lay outside the gene matches. CDR1 is SEHNR, CDR2 FQNEAQ, per germline (reference sequence). The CDR3 is made up of 17 amino acids. CDR3 DNA sequence: TGTGCCAGCAGCTCGGCCGGGACTAGCTCCCACACAGATACGCAGTATTTT. Translation: CASSSAGTSSHTDTQYF. The full variable domain, rest sourced from reference TRBV7-9 and TRBJ2-3, is DTGVSQNPRHKITKRGQNVTFRCDPISEHNRLYWYRQTLGQGPEFLTYFQNEAQLEKSRLLSDRFSAERPKGSFSTLEIQRTEQGDSAMYLCASSSAGTSSHTDTQYFGPGTRLTVL.

This clonotype occurred many times. J is TRBJ1-2 and V is TRBV29-1; D might be TRBD1 (5 bases). This CDR3 is 12 amino acids long. V lost 4 bases and J lost 6, with 12 bases in between. Germline lookup yields CDR1 SQVTM and CDR2 ANQGSEA. In DNA, the CDR3 is TGCAGCGTTGGAGGGGATGTCCATGGCTACACCTTC. This encodes CSVGGDVHGYTF.

The chain uses TRBV6-2 or TRBV6-3 and TRBJ2-1, with a tentative D call TRBD2 (5 bases). V shed 5 bases and J shed 3 bases, with 11 bases lying between them. The CDR3 consists of 14 residues. Germline lookup yields CDR1 MNHEY and CDR2 SVGEGT. Written as DNA, the CDR3 is TGTGCCAGCAGTGGGCGGACTTACTACAATGAGCAGTTCTTC. Translating gives CASSGRTYYNEQFF.

This clonotype was counted at least ten times. This chain uses TRBV20-1 with TRBJ2-3; TRBD2 matches at 8 bases. Germline V lookup: CDR1 DFQATT, CDR2 SNEGSKA (reference sequence). The junction had 9 bases not matched to a gene; V was cut back by 6 bases and J by 7 bases. The CDR3 has 13 residues. For the CDR3, the DNA is TGCAGTGCCTTAGCGGGAACCAAGAATACGCAGTATTTT. Protein sequence: CSALAGTKNTQYF.

In this sample, this clonotype turned up many times. The chain recombines TRBV20-1 with TRBJ2-3; 9 nucleotides match TRBD1. Germline V gene lookup returns CDR1 DFQATT and CDR2 SNEGSKA (reference sequence). Trimming cost V 6 bases and J 6 bases; bases outside gene matches: 7. The CDR3 length is 13 residues. DNA for the CDR3: TGCAGTGCCACCGGCACAGGGGGCGATACGCAGTATTTT. Its translation is CSATGTGGDTQYF.

This clonotype was recorded many times. The chain links TRBV5-1 to TRBJ2-2; D gene unclear. The CDR3 spans 13 residues. Trimming removed 0 bases at V and 5 bases at J, with 5 bases between. Germline CDR1 SGHRS, CDR2 YFSETQ. The CDR3 nucleotides are TGCGCCAGCAGCTTGGCCAGGACCGGGGAGCTGTTTTTT. Its translation: CASSLARTGELFF.

The sample holds a few counts of this clonotype. The chain recombines TRBV7-9 with TRBJ1-1; D gene unclear. The CDR3 totals 14 residues. Looked up from germline, CDR1 is SEHNR and CDR2 is FQNEAQ (reference sequence). V was shortened by 5 bases and J by 6 bases, with 16 bases between the two germline ends. CDR3 bases: TGTGCCAGCAGCCCCCACACGGATATCCCTGAAGCTTTCTTT. This encodes CASSPHTDIPEAFF.

This clonotype was seen a few times. In nucleotides, the CDR3 is TGCGCCAGCAGCCATACCCGACAGGACATGGGCGAGCAGTACTTC. Residues: CASSHTRQDMGEQYF. The chain joins TRBV5-1 to TRBJ2-7, with D maybe TRBD1 (6 bases). Per germline, CDR1 SGHRS and CDR2 YFSETQ. Trimming removed 4 bases at V and 6 bases at J, with 20 bases between. This CDR3 is built from 15 residues.

This clonotype came up many times. The V gene is TRBV7-9, the J gene TRBJ2-7, with TRBD2 matching 7 bases. There are 16 residues in the CDR3. V shed 3 bases, J shed 2 bases, and the junction held 10 bases outside the gene matches. Germline V CDR1 and CDR2: SEHNR, FQNEAQ (reference sequence). The CDR3 coding sequence is TGTGCCAGCAGCTTGACCCGCGGGAGATTTCCCTACGAGCAGTACTTC. It encodes CASSLTRGRFPYEQYF.

This clonotype has at least ten counts. The chain links TRBV30 to TRBJ2-3; D unresolved. The ends were cut back, 8 bases at V and 4 bases at J, with 7 bases in the middle. Germline V gene data show CDR1 as GTSNPN and CDR2 as SVGIG (reference sequence). The CDR3 extends over 10 amino acids. The CDR3 DNA sequence: TGTGCCGTATTGGCAGATACGCAGTATTTT. The encoded protein is CAVLADTQYF.